This T cell receptor beta chain derives from a study of blood T cells in healthy people across ages. A second PCR, run for roughly 7 to 11 cycles, used a sample-barcoded 5' primer plus a J-beta primer mix. TCRdb re-called the 5' RACE reads with MiXCR, one entry per CDR3 protein. The table lists about 1.7 million distinct CDR3 sequences, roughly 30% of them singletons. Trimming took 4 bases from V and 0 from J, leaving 10 bases between them. The CDR3 has 14 amino acids. Germline-derived CDR1 and CDR2 are SGHRS and YFSETQ. Sequencing input: blood. This TCR was recovered from a woman aged 25 to 39 in good health. V gene TRBV5-1 combines with J gene TRBJ2-5; D possibly uses TRBD1 or TRBD2 (5 bases each). In nucleotides, the CDR3 is TGCGCCAGCAGCGTGGGGACGGACCAAGAGACCCAGTACTTC. It codes for CASSVGTDQETQYF.